Shown below are 30 T cell receptor beta chains from a single sample sequenced in a study of T cells in localized non-small cell lung cancer. Data came from immunoSEQ multiplex PCR; TCRdb stores just in-frame clones and leaves some out. The sample lists roughly 35,000 clones; 92% were seen once. Sequencing was performed on peripheral blood, taken before any cancer treatment. These receptors all stem from an older female donor with stage I lung adenocarcinoma.

The chain uses TRBV7-8 and TRBJ2-5, with D perhaps being TRBD1 or TRBD2 (5 bases each). The CDR3 spans 15 residues. In germline, CDR1 is SGHVS, CDR2 FQNEAQ. V shed 10 bases and J shed 1 base, with 19 bases lying between them. CDR3 coding DNA: TGTGCCAACGTCCCCCTGGGGGTCGGCCAAGAGACCCAGTACTTC. Translating gives CANVPLGVGQETQYF.

The CDR3 DNA sequence: TGCGCCAGCAGCCAGATCCTTAATGAAAAACTGTTTTTT. Its translation is CASSQILNEKLFF. The chain links TRBV5-1 to TRBJ1-4, with no clear D. The length of the CDR3 is 13 residues. Between the trimmed V and J ends, which lost 4 bases and 4 bases, there was a span of 8 bases. Germline V CDR1 and CDR2: SGHRS, YFSETQ.

This chain links TRBV7-6 with TRBJ1-2; weak D call: TRBD1 (6 bases). CDR1 is SGHVS and CDR2 is FNYEAQ in the germline V gene. The V gene lost 1 base and the J gene lost 7 bases, with 10 bases spanning the gap. There are 13 residues in the CDR3. CDR3 in amino acids: CASSLGGATGYTF. CDR3 in DNA: TGTGCCAGCAGCTTAGGGGGGGCCACTGGCTACACCTTC.

This clone was observed once. This sequence joins TRBV5-1 and TRBJ1-1; D remains ambiguous. The germline V gene encodes CDR1 SGHRS and CDR2 YFSETQ. This CDR3 contains 14 residues. V dropped 0 bases and J dropped 0 bases, with 6 bases sitting between them. CDR3 nucleotides: TGCGCCAGCAGCTTGGAACAGTTGAACACTGAAGCTTTCTTT. The encoded protein is CASSLEQLNTEAFF. Full variable domain (outside the CDR3, taken from reference TRBV5-1 and TRBJ1-1): KAGVTQTPRYLIKTRGQQVTLSCSPISGHRSVSWYQQTPGQGLQFLFEYFSETQRNKGNFPGRFSGRQFSNSRSEMNVSTLELGDSALYLCASSLEQLNTEAFFGQGTRLTVV.

This chain uses TRBV28 with TRBJ2-7; D is ambiguous. The CDR3 is made up of 12 amino acids. Germline CDR1 reads MDHEN; CDR2 reads SYDVKM. Deletions cut 5 bases from V and 4 bases from J, with 9 bases between. The CDR3 DNA is TGTGCCAGCAGTCGTCGGAGTTACGAGCAGTACTTC. Its translation is CASSRRSYEQYF.

Concerning this clone: The junction departs from the called germline gene at one end, perhaps through a read error. The gene calls are TRBV2 and TRBJ2-1; D unclear. CDR3 size: 12 residues. Germline values: CDR1 SNHLY, CDR2 FYNNEI. CDR3: CASSEAQYEQFF. DNA of the CDR3: TGTGCCAGCAGCGAAGCCCAGTATGAGCAGTTCTTC.

A few counts support this clone. The V and J genes are TRBV5-1 and TRBJ2-7, with TRBD2 matching over 9 bases. The CDR3 has 15 residues. J gave up 4 bases and V 1 base, and 6 bases lay outside the gene matches. Germline CDR1 is SGHRS and CDR2 is YFSETQ. CDR3 nucleotides: TGCGCCAGCAGCTTGACAGCGGGGGGCGGGTACGAGCAGTACTTC. Its translation: CASSLTAGGGYEQYF.

This clone appeared once. The chain is built from TRBV6-5 and TRBJ1-1; weak D call: TRBD1 (6 bases). Trimming left V 7 bases short and J 4 bases short, with 13 bases between. The CDR3 is 13 amino acids. CDR1 is MNHEY, CDR2 SVGAGI, per germline. The CDR3 is CASTGQLFTEAFF. Here the CDR3 DNA reads TGTGCCAGCACCGGACAGTTATTCACTGAAGCTTTCTTT.

This clone came up once. V gene TRBV6-1 combines with J gene TRBJ2-7; D remains unclear. V shed 2 bases and J shed 7 bases, with 3 bases lying between them. The CDR3 is 10 amino acids. Germline CDR1 MNHNS, CDR2 SASEGT. The CDR3 here is CASSELEQYF. The CDR3 nucleotides read TGTGCCAGCAGTGAATTGGAGCAGTACTTC.

The chain joins TRBV13 to TRBJ2-2; TRBD1 agrees at 8 bases. Germline loops: CDR1 PRHDT, CDR2 FYEKMQ (reference sequence). CDR3 length: 15 residues. V lost 5 bases and J lost 5; bases outside the gene matches: 7. The CDR3: CASSQGTGLTGELFF. The CDR3, as DNA: TGTGCCAGCAGCCAAGGGACAGGCCTTACCGGGGAGCTGTTTTTT.

V gene TRBV6-6 combines with J gene TRBJ1-2, with 8 bases aligning to TRBD1. The germline CDR1 and CDR2 sequences are MNHNY and SVGAGI (reference sequence). V trimming: 5 bases; J trimming: 4 bases; junction bases outside the gene matches: 6. The CDR3 spans 14 residues. CDR3 DNA: TGTGCCAGCAGTACTCGGACAGGGTCCTATGGCTACACCTTC. It translates to CASSTRTGSYGYTF.

The chain joins TRBV29-1 to TRBJ2-1; D is perhaps TRBD1 (6 bases). The V end was cut by 4 bases, the J end by 4 bases, with 8 bases between. Germline CDR1 reads SQVTM; CDR2 reads ANQGSEA. The length of the CDR3 is 12 residues. CDR3 sequence (DNA): TGCAGCGTTGGCGGACAGTACAATGAGCAGTTCTTC. Amino acids: CSVGGQYNEQFF.

The chain has TRBV7-9 and TRBJ2-7; D may be TRBD1 or TRBD2 (5 bases each). V lost 5 bases and J lost 6, with 14 bases in between. The length of the CDR3 is 13 residues. The V gene's germline CDR1 is SEHNR and CDR2 FQNEAQ (reference sequence). Written as DNA, the CDR3 is TGTGCCAGCAGCGTCGGGACCGCCGTCGAGCAGTACTTC. Its protein is CASSVGTAVEQYF.

The genes are TRBV5-6 and TRBJ1-3; D gene ambiguous. Germline V gene data show CDR1 as SGHDT and CDR2 as YYEEEE. V was shortened by 3 bases and J by 4 bases, with 11 bases between the two germline ends. This CDR3 is 14 amino acids long. The CDR3 DNA reads TGTGCCAGCAGCTGGATCTCTGGGGGAAACACCATATATTTT. Translation: CASSWISGGNTIYF.

Here the CDR3 reads CASSIGLSYEQYF. CDR3 bases: TGTGCCAGCAGCATCGGACTTTCCTACGAGCAGTACTTC. The chain recombines TRBV7-9 with TRBJ2-7, with D tentatively TRBD2 (5 bases). The CDR3 runs to 13 residues. The germline CDR1 and CDR2 sequences are SEHNR and FQNEAQ (reference sequence). The ends were cut back, 5 bases at V and 1 base at J, with 9 bases in the middle.

The chain has TRBV11-3 and TRBJ1-1; a weak D match, TRBD1 (5 bases). With 5 bases removed from V and 5 bases from J, the gap between germline ends came to 9 bases. CDR3 length: 12 residues. Germline V CDR1 and CDR2: SGHNT, YENEEA. Here the CDR3 reads CASSLRGTEAFF. The CDR3 region has the DNA TGTGCCAGCAGCCTTAGGGGAACTGAAGCTTTCTTT.

This rearrangement joins TRBV27 to TRBJ2-1, with 8 bases that match TRBD2. The CDR3 runs 12 residues. Per the germline V gene, CDR1 is MNHEY and CDR2 is SMNVEV (reference sequence). V shed 3 bases, J shed 10 bases, and the junction held 2 bases outside the gene matches. CDR3 protein: CASSFRGGEQFF. The CDR3 DNA sequence: TGTGCCAGCAGTTTTCGGGGGGGCGAGCAGTTCTTC.

This chain connects TRBV7-7 to TRBJ2-5; TRBD2 is a possible D gene (5 bases). The CDR3 loop spans 12 amino acids. From germline, CDR1 is SSHAT and CDR2 FNYEAQ (reference sequence). Trimming shortened V by 6 bases and J by 10 bases, and 15 bases separated the two germline ends. This chain's CDR3 is CASRSAEGSQYF. The CDR3 nucleotides are TGTGCCAGCAGAAGCGCGGAAGGGAGCCAGTACTTC.

This rearrangement joins TRBV7-9 to TRBJ2-3; TRBD1 is a possible D gene (5 bases). Per germline, CDR1 SEHNR and CDR2 FQNEAQ (reference sequence). V was trimmed by 0 bases and J by 6 bases, leaving 16 bases between them. The CDR3 spans 16 residues. The CDR3 coding sequence is TGTGCCAGCAGCTTAGCGGAAACCAGGGCCAGGGATACGCAGTATTTT. Protein sequence: CASSLAETRARDTQYF.

This rearrangement joins TRBV2 to TRBJ2-1; D possibly matches TRBD1 or TRBD2 (5 bases each). Trimming took off 2 bases at V and 9 bases at J, with 11 bases between the two ends. The CDR3 contains 13 residues. CDR1 SNHLY and CDR2 FYNNEI come from the germline V gene. The CDR3 region is CASSESKGREQFF. CDR3 nucleotide sequence: TGTGCCAGCAGTGAATCGAAGGGACGTGAGCAGTTCTTC.

The rearrangement joins TRBV18 to TRBJ2-7; D ambiguous. The CDR3 has 12 residues. Per the germline V gene, CDR1 is KGHSH and CDR2 is LQKENI. Deletions cut 5 bases from V and 3 bases from J, with 8 bases between. CDR3 amino acids: CASSSDGYEQYF. Written as DNA, the CDR3 is TGTGCCAGCTCATCGGATGGCTACGAGCAGTACTTC.

The J gene is TRBJ2-3, the V gene TRBV10-1, with D unclear. With 2 bases removed from V and 5 bases from J, the gap between germline ends came to 5 bases. CDR1 and CDR2 (germline): WNHNN, SYGVQD (reference sequence). The CDR3 totals 12 residues. CDR3 loop: CASSEGLDTQYF. CDR3 nucleotide sequence: TGCGCCAGCAGTGAGGGGTTAGATACGCAGTATTTT.

The rearrangement links TRBV6-5 to TRBJ2-3, with TRBD2 matching over 7 bases. The CDR3 has 15 amino acids. The V gene's germline CDR1 is MNHEY and CDR2 SVGAGI. J was trimmed by 3 bases and V by 4 bases; bases with no gene match: 7. The CDR3: CASSSPGRGTDTQYF. The CDR3 nucleotides read TGTGCCAGCAGTTCCCCAGGGCGGGGGACAGATACGCAGTATTTT.

CDR3 in amino acids: CAWSPGMNTEAFF. DNA of the CDR3: TGTGCCTGGAGCCCAGGTATGAACACTGAAGCTTTCTTT. V usage is TRBV30 and J usage is TRBJ1-1, with D unresolved. Germline lookup yields CDR1 GTSNPN and CDR2 SVGIG (reference sequence). V was pared by 3 bases and J by 0 bases, with 8 bases between. The CDR3 is made up of 13 amino acids.

V usage is TRBV30 and J usage is TRBJ1-1; a possible D gene is TRBD1 (6 bases). Germline assignment: CDR1 GTSNPN and CDR2 SVGIG (reference sequence). Trimming cost V 5 bases and J 0 bases, with 10 bases left between them. The CDR3 runs to 13 residues. CDR3 sequence (DNA): TGTGCCTGGGCACAGGGCATGAACACTGAAGCTTTCTTT. It codes for CAWAQGMNTEAFF.

This clone appeared a few times. The chain links TRBV2 to TRBJ1-5; 7 nucleotides match TRBD1. Germline values: CDR1 SNHLY, CDR2 FYNNEI. The CDR3 has 13 residues. Trimming removed 6 bases from V and 7 bases from J; junction bases left unmatched: 6. The CDR3 bases are TGTGCCAGCAGCCCGACAGGGATACAGCCCCAGCATTTT. Amino acids: CASSPTGIQPQHF. Full variable domain (outside the CDR3, taken from reference TRBV2 and TRBJ1-5): EPEVTQTPSHQVTQMGQEVILRCVPISNHLYFYWYRQILGQKVEFLVSFYNNEISEKSEIFDDQFSVERPDGSNFTLKIRSTKLEDSAMYFCASSPTGIQPQHFGDGTRLSIL.

V gene TRBV19 combines with J gene TRBJ2-7, with 7 bases identical to TRBD1. Germline CDR1 LNHDA, CDR2 SQIVND (reference sequence). The CDR3 spans 15 residues. Germline trimming cut 0 bases from V and 2 bases from J; bases unmatched to any gene: 4. The CDR3 protein is CASSIDRQGPYEQYF. In DNA, the CDR3 is TGTGCCAGTAGTATAGACCGACAGGGACCCTACGAGCAGTACTTC. The full variable domain, with the rest looked up from reference TRBV19 and TRBJ2-7, is DGGITQSPKYLFRKEGQNVTLSCEQNLNHDAMYWYRQDPGQGLRLIYYSQIVNDFQKGDIAEGYSVSREKKESFPLTVTSAQKNPTAFYLCASSIDRQGPYEQYFGPGTRLTVT.

This chain joins TRBV30 and TRBJ2-7; 8 positions agree with TRBD2. The CDR3 has 14 residues. Losses at the gene ends were 0 bases for V and 4 bases for J; bases not matched to a gene: 5. The germline gives CDR1 GTSNPN, CDR2 SVGIG (reference sequence). The CDR3 loop is CAWSVLAGGYEQYF. The CDR3 region has the DNA TGTGCCTGGAGTGTTCTGGCGGGGGGTTACGAGCAGTACTTC.

The V call is TRBV7-2, the J call TRBJ2-7, with TRBD2 matching over 7 bases. V trimming: 1 base; J trimming: 9 bases; junction bases outside the gene matches: 18. The CDR3 covers 17 residues. In germline, CDR1 is SGHTA, CDR2 FQGNSA. CDR3 loop: CASSLGKGWGGSPRQYF. CDR3 DNA sequence: TGTGCCAGCAGCTTAGGGAAGGGGTGGGGGGGTTCCCCCCGGCAGTACTTC.

CDR3 DNA sequence: TGTGCCAGCATTTACCCAGGGGGCTTGGAGACCCAGTACTTC. This codes for CASIYPGGLETQYF. V is TRBV6-1 and J is TRBJ2-5, with 8 bases identical to TRBD1. The junction had 9 bases not matched to a gene; V was cut back by 7 bases and J by 5 bases. CDR1 MNHNS and CDR2 SASEGT come from the germline V gene. The CDR3 contains 14 residues.